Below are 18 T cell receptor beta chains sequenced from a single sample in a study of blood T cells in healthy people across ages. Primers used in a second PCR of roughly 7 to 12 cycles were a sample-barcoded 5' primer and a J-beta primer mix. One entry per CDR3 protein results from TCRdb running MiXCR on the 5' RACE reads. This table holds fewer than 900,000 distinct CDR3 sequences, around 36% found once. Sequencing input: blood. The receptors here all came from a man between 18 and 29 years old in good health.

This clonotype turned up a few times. For the CDR3, the DNA is TGTGCCTGGGCGGTGACAGGGGGTAGGACAGATACGCAGTATTTT. Protein: CAWAVTGGRTDTQYF. The chain joins TRBV30 to TRBJ2-3; 9 bases agree with TRBD1. The germline gives CDR1 GTSNPN, CDR2 SVGIG (reference sequence). The CDR3 extends over 15 amino acids. The V and J ends lost 5 bases and 3 bases, in that order; junction bases with no gene match: 9.

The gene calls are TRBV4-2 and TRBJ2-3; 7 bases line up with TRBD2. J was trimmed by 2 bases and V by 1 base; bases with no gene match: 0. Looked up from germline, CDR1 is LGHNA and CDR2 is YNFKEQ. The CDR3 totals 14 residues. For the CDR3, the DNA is TGTGCCAGCAGCCAAGGGGACTACACAGATACGCAGTATTTT. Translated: CASSQGDYTDTQYF.

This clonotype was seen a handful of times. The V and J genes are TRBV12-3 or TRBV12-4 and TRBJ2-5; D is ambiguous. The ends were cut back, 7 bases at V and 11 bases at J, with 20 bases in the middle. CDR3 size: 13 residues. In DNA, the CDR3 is TGTGCCAGCACCCCTAACCACTTAAATGAGCAGTACTTC. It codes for CASTPNHLNEQYF.

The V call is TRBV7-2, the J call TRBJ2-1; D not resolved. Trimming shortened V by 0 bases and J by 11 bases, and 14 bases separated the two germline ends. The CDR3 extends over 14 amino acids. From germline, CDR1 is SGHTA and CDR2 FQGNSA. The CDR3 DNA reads TGTGCCAGCAGCTTAGCCGGAGTCTGGCACCAGCAGTTCTTC. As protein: CASSLAGVWHQQFF. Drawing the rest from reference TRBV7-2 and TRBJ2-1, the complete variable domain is GAGVSQSPSNKVTEKGKDVELRCDPISGHTALYWYRQSLGQGLEFLIYFQGNSAPDKSGLPSDRFSAERTGGSVSTLTIQRTQQEDSAVYLCASSLAGVWHQQFFGPGTRLTVL.

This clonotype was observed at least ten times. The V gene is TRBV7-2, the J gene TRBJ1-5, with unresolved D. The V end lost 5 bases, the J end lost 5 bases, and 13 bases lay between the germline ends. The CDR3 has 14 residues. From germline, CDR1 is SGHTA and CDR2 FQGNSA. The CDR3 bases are TGTGCCAGCAGCACGACGGGTAGAGATCAGCCCCAGCATTTT. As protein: CASSTTGRDQPQHF.

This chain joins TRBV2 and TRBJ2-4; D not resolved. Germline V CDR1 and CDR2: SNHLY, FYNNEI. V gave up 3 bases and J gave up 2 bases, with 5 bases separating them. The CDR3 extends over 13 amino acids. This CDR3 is CASSDGSKNIQYF. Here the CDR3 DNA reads TGTGCCAGCAGTGATGGATCCAAAAACATTCAGTACTTC. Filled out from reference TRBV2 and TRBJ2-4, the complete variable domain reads EPEVTQTPSHQVTQMGQEVILRCVPISNHLYFYWYRQILGQKVEFLVSFYNNEISEKSEIFDDQFSVERPDGSNFTLKIRSTKLEDSAMYFCASSDGSKNIQYFGAGTRLSVL.

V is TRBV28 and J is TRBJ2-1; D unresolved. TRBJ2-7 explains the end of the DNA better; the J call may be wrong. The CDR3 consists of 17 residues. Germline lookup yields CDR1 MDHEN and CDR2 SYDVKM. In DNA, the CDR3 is TGTGCCAGCAGTCAAACCACCCGCTCGAGCTCCTACAATGAGCAGTACTTC. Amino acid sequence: CASSQTTRSSSYNEQYF.

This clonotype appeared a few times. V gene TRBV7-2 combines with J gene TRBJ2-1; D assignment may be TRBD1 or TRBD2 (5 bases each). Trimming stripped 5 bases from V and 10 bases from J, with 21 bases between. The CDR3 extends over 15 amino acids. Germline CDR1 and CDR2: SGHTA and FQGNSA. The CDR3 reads CASSPGTLKSYEQFF. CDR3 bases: TGTGCCAGCAGCCCCGGGACCCTCAAGTCCTACGAGCAGTTCTTC.

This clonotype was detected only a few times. In nucleotides, the CDR3 is TGTGCCAGCAGTGAGAGTCGGATTAGCAATCAGCCCCAGCATTTT. Protein sequence: CASSESRISNQPQHF. The chain combines TRBV2 with TRBJ1-5, with D uncertain. Deletions cut 3 bases from V and 0 bases from J, with 9 bases between. The CDR3 is 15 amino acids. The germline CDR1 and CDR2 sequences are SNHLY and FYNNEI.

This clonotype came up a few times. The CDR3 spells CASSQDQRVWEKLFF. The CDR3 DNA reads as TGCGCCAGCAGCCAAGATCAAAGGGTTTGGGAAAAACTGTTTTTT. The chain joins TRBV4-3 to TRBJ1-4; no definite D call. V gave up 0 bases and J gave up 8 bases, with 13 bases separating them. This CDR3 comprises 15 residues. The germline V gene has CDR1 LGHNA and CDR2 YSLEER.

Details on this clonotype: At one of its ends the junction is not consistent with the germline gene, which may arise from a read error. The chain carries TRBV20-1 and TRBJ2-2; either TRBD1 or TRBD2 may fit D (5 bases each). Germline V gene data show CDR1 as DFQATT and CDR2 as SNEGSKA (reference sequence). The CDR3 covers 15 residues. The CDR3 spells CSATVGEYDTGELFF. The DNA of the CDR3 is TGCAGTGCTACCGTAGGGGAGTACGACACTGGGGAGCTGTTTTTT.

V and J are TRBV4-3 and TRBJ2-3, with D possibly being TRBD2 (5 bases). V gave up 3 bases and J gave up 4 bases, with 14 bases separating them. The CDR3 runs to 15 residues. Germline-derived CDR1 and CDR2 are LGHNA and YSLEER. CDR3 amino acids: CASSQGRGIADTQYF. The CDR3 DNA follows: TGCGCCAGCAGCCAGGGCCGGGGTATCGCAGATACGCAGTATTTT.

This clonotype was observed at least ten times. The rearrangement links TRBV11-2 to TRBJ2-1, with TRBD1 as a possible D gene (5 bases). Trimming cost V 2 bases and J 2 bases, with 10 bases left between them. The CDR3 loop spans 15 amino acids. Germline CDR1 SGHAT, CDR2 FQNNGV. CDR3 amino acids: CASSLRQITYNEQFF. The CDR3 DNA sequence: TGTGCCAGCAGCTTAAGACAGATAACCTACAATGAGCAGTTCTTC.

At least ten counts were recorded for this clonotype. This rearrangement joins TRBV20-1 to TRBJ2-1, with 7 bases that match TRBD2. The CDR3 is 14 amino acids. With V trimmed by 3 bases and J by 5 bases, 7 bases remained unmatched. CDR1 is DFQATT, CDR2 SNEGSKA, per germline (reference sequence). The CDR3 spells CSASNQRGNNEQFF. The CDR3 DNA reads TGCAGTGCTAGCAACCAGCGGGGAAACAATGAGCAGTTCTTC.

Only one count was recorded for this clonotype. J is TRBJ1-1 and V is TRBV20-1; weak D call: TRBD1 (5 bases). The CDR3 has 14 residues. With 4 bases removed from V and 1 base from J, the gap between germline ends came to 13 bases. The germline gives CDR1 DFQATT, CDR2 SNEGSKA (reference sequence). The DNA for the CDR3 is TGCAGTGCTACACGGGGCGGGGGGAACACTGAAGCTTTCTTT. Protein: CSATRGGGNTEAFF.

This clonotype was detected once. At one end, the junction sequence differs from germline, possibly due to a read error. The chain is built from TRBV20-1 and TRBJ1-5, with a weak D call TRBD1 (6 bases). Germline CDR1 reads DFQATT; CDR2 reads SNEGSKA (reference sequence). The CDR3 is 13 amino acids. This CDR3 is CNARSGVNQPQHF. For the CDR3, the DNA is TGCAATGCTAGATCAGGGGTCAATCAGCCCCAGCATTTT.

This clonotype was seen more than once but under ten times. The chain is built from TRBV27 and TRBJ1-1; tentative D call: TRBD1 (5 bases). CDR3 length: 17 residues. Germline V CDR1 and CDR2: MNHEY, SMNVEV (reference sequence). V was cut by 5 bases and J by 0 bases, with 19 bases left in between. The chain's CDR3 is CASSPRSGAPMNTEAFF. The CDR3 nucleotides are TGTGCCAGCAGTCCCCGTAGTGGGGCTCCAATGAACACTGAAGCTTTCTTT.

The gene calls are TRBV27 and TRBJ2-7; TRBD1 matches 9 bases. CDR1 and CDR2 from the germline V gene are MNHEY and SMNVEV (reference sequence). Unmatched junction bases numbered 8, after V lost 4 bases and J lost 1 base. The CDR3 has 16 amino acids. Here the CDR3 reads CASSSGQGLPSYEQYF. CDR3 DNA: TGTGCCAGCAGTTCAGGACAGGGGCTCCCTTCCTACGAGCAGTACTTC.